What follows are 15 T cell receptor beta chains derived from one specimen sequenced in a study of T cells after yellow fever vaccination. TCRdb reprocessed the 5' RACE reads with MiXCR, giving one entry per CDR3 protein. The top ten hold 35% to 40% of the sample, which has 150,000 or so distinct CDR3 sequences, about a tenth seen once. This material consisted of CD8+ T cells sorted from PBMCs, taken 45 days after the yellow fever booster vaccination. The receptors stem from a man aged 18 to 35 who received the YFV17D yellow fever vaccine.

This clonotype was counted a few times. The V call is TRBV5-1, the J call TRBJ2-1; D is uncertain. V was shortened by 1 base and J by 8 bases, with 16 bases between the two germline ends. CDR3 size: 15 residues. Germline V lookup: CDR1 SGHRS, CDR2 YFSETQ. CDR3 sequence: CASSLKLAAWDEQFF. The DNA of the CDR3 is TGCGCCAGCAGCTTGAAGCTCGCGGCATGGGATGAGCAGTTCTTC.

The chain carries TRBV7-3 and TRBJ2-3; D unclear. The CDR3 is 14 amino acids. The germline CDR1 and CDR2 sequences are SGHTA and FQGTGA. V lost 1 base to trimming and J lost 5 bases, with 10 bases between them. DNA of the CDR3: TGTGCCAGCAGCTTAATAGGGTTAGGAGATACGCAGTATTTT. As protein: CASSLIGLGDTQYF. Full variable domain (outside the CDR3, taken from reference TRBV7-3 and TRBJ2-3): GAGVSQTPSNKVTEKGKYVELRCDPISGHTALYWYRQSLGQGPEFLIYFQGTGAADDSGLPNDRFFAVRPEGSVSTLKIQRTERGDSAVYLCASSLIGLGDTQYFGPGTRLTVL.

The chain uses TRBV7-3 and TRBJ2-1; weak D call: TRBD2 (5 bases). Germline V gives CDR1 SGHTA, CDR2 FQGTGA. The CDR3 totals 15 residues. Between the trimmed V and J ends, which lost 2 bases and 4 bases, there was a span of 12 bases. The CDR3 reads CASSLWGDKYNEQFF. Here the CDR3 DNA reads TGTGCCAGCAGCTTATGGGGAGACAAATACAATGAGCAGTTCTTC.

This clonotype was observed a handful of times. This rearrangement joins TRBV9 to TRBJ1-3; D gene unclear. This CDR3 contains 14 residues. The V end was cut by 0 bases, the J end by 4 bases, with 8 bases between. Germline CDR1 and CDR2: SGDLS and YYNGEE. CDR3 in DNA: TGTGCCAGCAGCGTAGCAGAGAAAGGAAACACCATATATTTT. This encodes CASSVAEKGNTIYF.

V and J are TRBV7-9 and TRBJ2-5, with D perhaps matching TRBD1 or TRBD2 (6 bases each). Germline lookup yields CDR1 SEHNR and CDR2 FQNEAQ (reference sequence). This CDR3 spans 12 amino acids. V was clipped by 5 bases and J by 5 bases, with 9 bases between them. CDR3 bases: TGTGCCAGCAGCGGGGGGCTGGAGACCCAGTACTTC. This gives the protein CASSGGLETQYF.

This rearrangement joins TRBV5-4 to TRBJ2-3, with D possibly called TRBD1 or TRBD2 (6 bases each). V shed 4 bases and J shed 4 bases, with 16 bases lying between them. The germline V gene has CDR1 SGHNT and CDR2 YYREEE (reference sequence). The CDR3 is 15 residues long. CDR3 region: CASSPPGAVPDTQYF. The CDR3 DNA sequence: TGTGCCAGCAGCCCCCCGGGGGCGGTCCCAGATACGCAGTATTTT.

The chain employs TRBV20-1 and TRBJ2-3, with unresolved D. Trimming removed 3 bases at V and 6 bases at J, with 19 bases between. Germline lookup yields CDR1 DFQATT and CDR2 SNEGSKA (reference sequence). The CDR3 extends over 15 amino acids. CDR3 DNA: TGCAGTGCTAGCATATGGGAACTCGATGGGGATACGCAGTATTTT. This codes for CSASIWELDGDTQYF.

This clonotype occurred a few times. The V and J genes are TRBV4-3 and TRBJ2-3; no clear D gene. The CDR3 sequence is 20 residues long. CDR1 is LGHNA, CDR2 YSLEER, per germline. V lost 3 bases and J 0 bases, leaving 25 bases between the germline ends. The DNA for the CDR3 is TGCGCCAGCAGCCAGAGCCTAAGGCCAGGCCTTCTTTCTAGCACAGATACGCAGTATTTT. Translated, it gives CASSQSLRPGLLSSTDTQYF.

The chain is built from TRBV2 and TRBJ2-5, with D perhaps assigned TRBD1 or TRBD2 (5 bases each). The CDR3 is 16 residues long. Germline-derived CDR1 and CDR2 are SNHLY and FYNNEI. V lost 4 bases to trimming and J lost 4 bases, with 19 bases between them. In nucleotides, the CDR3 is TGTGCCAGCAGTGTTGGGCCCCCCGTCGGGGCAGAGACCCAGTACTTC. Residues: CASSVGPPVGAETQYF.

This sequence joins TRBV9 and TRBJ2-3; 10 bases match TRBD2. J was trimmed by 3 bases and V by 4 bases; bases with no gene match: 11. Germline V CDR1 and CDR2: SGDLS, YYNGEE. CDR3 length: 17 amino acids. The CDR3 nucleotides are TGTGCCAGCAGCTCGAACCCGACGGGACTAGCGACAGATACGCAGTATTTT. This codes for CASSSNPTGLATDTQYF.

The chain carries TRBV20-1 and TRBJ2-1; D might be TRBD2 (6 bases). Trimming pared 5 bases from V and 4 bases from J, leaving 15 bases between. This CDR3 contains 14 residues. Germline CDR1 reads DFQATT; CDR2 reads SNEGSKA (reference sequence). The chain's CDR3 is CSARDLAAYNEQFF. Here the CDR3 DNA reads TGCAGTGCTCGGGACTTAGCGGCATACAATGAGCAGTTCTTC.

This clonotype has a handful of counts. The chain has TRBV4-3 and TRBJ2-2; D might be TRBD2 (5 bases). The V gene's germline CDR1 is LGHNA and CDR2 YSLEER. Trimming left V 0 bases short and J 6 bases short, with 11 bases between. CDR3 size: 15 residues. This chain's CDR3 is CASSQDPGISGELFF. As DNA, the CDR3 is TGCGCCAGCAGCCAAGATCCCGGGATTTCCGGGGAGCTGTTTTTT.

This clonotype was observed a handful of times. The rearrangement uses TRBV12-3 or TRBV12-4 and TRBJ1-2; TRBD1 matches at 10 bases. This CDR3 region has 14 residues. V gave up 5 bases and J gave up 7 bases; unmatched junction bases: 7. The CDR3: CASSTRGTGVGYTF. CDR3 DNA: TGTGCCAGCAGTACGCGGGGGACAGGGGTTGGCTACACCTTC.

This clonotype was seen only a few times. The chain carries TRBV7-2 and TRBJ1-2, with 9 bases aligning to TRBD1. CDR3 length: 15 amino acids. CDR1 SGHTA and CDR2 FQGNSA come from the germline V gene. V was pared by 4 bases and J by 0 bases, with 3 bases of the junction left unmatched. The CDR3 spells CASSSGQGSNYGYTF. CDR3 nucleotide sequence: TGTGCCAGCAGCTCGGGACAGGGATCTAACTATGGCTACACCTTC.

This clonotype was detected ten times or more. The chain uses TRBV29-1 and TRBJ2-7, with D maybe TRBD2 (5 bases). The CDR3 spans 12 residues. Trimming pared 2 bases from V and 2 bases from J, leaving 7 bases between. CDR1 is SQVTM and CDR2 is ANQGSEA in the germline V gene. This chain's CDR3 is CSVERGTYEQYF. The CDR3 DNA reads as TGCAGCGTTGAACGGGGAACCTACGAGCAGTACTTC.